The 19 T cell receptor beta chains below come from one sample, sequenced in a study of T cells in Graves' hyperthyroidism and ophthalmopathy. RNA transcripts served as the template for amplifying TCR beta CDR3 regions. HTBI primers were employed in a first-round RT-PCR of the TCR CDR3. TCRdb processed the multiplex PCR reads anew with MiXCR; each CDR3 protein has one entry. The repertoire holds over 500,000 distinct CDR3 sequences, with 12% to 15% as singletons. The sample consisted of blood. The source of these receptors is a woman aged 40 to 50 with Graves' hyperthyroidism.

This clonotype was seen ten or more times. The CDR3 is CSVRLAGGDPFYEQYF. In DNA, the CDR3 is TGCAGCGTACGACTAGCGGGGGGAGACCCGTTCTACGAGCAGTACTTC. The gene calls are TRBV29-1 and TRBJ2-7; the match to TRBD2 covers 13 bases. CDR3 size: 16 residues. V trimming: 6 bases; J trimming: 3 bases; junction bases outside the gene matches: 11. Germline CDR1 SQVTM, CDR2 ANQGSEA.

The chain joins TRBV5-6 to TRBJ1-1; a weak D match, TRBD1 (5 bases). CDR1 and CDR2 (germline): SGHDT, YYEEEE. Trimming pared 3 bases from V and 2 bases from J, leaving 14 bases between. CDR3 length: 15 residues. CDR3 bases: TGTGCCAGCAGCTCCTGGGGAGGGGTAAACACTGAAGCTTTCTTT. Translated, it gives CASSSWGGVNTEAFF.

The table lists this clonotype with a few counts. The chain combines TRBV20-1 with TRBJ1-5; 7 nucleotides agree with TRBD1. CDR1 is DFQATT, CDR2 SNEGSKA, per germline (reference sequence). The CDR3 totals 16 residues. V was pared by 0 bases and J by 3 bases, with 8 bases of the junction left unmatched. The CDR3 DNA reads as TGCAGTGCTAGAGATAGCAGGACAGGATTCAATCAGCCCCAGCATTTT. The encoded protein is CSARDSRTGFNQPQHF.

This clonotype came up many times. The V and J genes are TRBV6-1 and TRBJ2-7, with 7 bases aligning to TRBD1. The V gene end was trimmed by 5 bases and the J gene end by 3 bases; junction bases not matched to a gene: 7. Germline CDR1 reads MNHNS; CDR2 reads SASEGT. CDR3 size: 14 residues. CDR3 protein: CASSRTWDSYEQYF. CDR3 nucleotide sequence: TGTGCCAGCAGTCGGACCTGGGACAGCTACGAGCAGTACTTC.

This clonotype showed up many times. The chain employs TRBV5-6 and TRBJ1-2; no reliable D call. V was clipped by 4 bases and J by 0 bases, with 10 bases between them. Germline V gene lookup returns CDR1 SGHDT and CDR2 YYEEEE. The CDR3 length is 14 residues. The CDR3 DNA reads TGTGCCAGCAGCCCGTCGGCTACTAACTATGGCTACACCTTC. Translated: CASSPSATNYGYTF.

This clonotype was seen ten or more times. This rearrangement joins TRBV6-1 to TRBJ2-7, with 11 bases that match TRBD2. The CDR3 is made up of 15 amino acids. Germline assignment: CDR1 MNHNS and CDR2 SASEGT. J lost 1 base, V lost 2 bases, and 1 base had no gene match. The CDR3 nucleotides read TGTGCCAGCAGTGAACTAGCGGGAGGATCCTACGAGCAGTACTTC. Amino acid sequence: CASSELAGGSYEQYF.

This clonotype has just a few counts. The genes are TRBV24-1 and TRBJ2-1, with D possibly being TRBD2 (6 bases). Trimming removed 2 bases from V and 7 bases from J, with 8 bases in between. The V gene's germline CDR1 is KGHDR and CDR2 SFDVKD. The CDR3 loop spans 13 amino acids. The CDR3 loop is CATSDSLANEQFF. The CDR3 bases are TGTGCCACCAGTGATTCACTAGCAAATGAGCAGTTCTTC.

This clonotype was counted at least ten times. This chain connects TRBV7-2 to TRBJ2-5; D ambiguous. The CDR3 is made up of 14 amino acids. Germline V gene data show CDR1 as SGHTA and CDR2 as FQGNSA. V lost 5 bases to trimming and J lost 0 bases, with 10 bases between them. CDR3 residues: CASSPWTDQETQYF. As DNA, the CDR3 is TGTGCCAGCAGCCCCTGGACGGACCAAGAGACCCAGTACTTC.

This clonotype appeared many times. The chain links TRBV6-1 to TRBJ2-3; D is possibly TRBD1 or TRBD2 (6 bases each). The CDR3 loop spans 18 amino acids. V lost 6 bases and J lost 0, with 22 bases in between. The V gene's germline CDR1 is MNHNS and CDR2 SASEGT. The CDR3 nucleotides read TGTGCCAGCAGACGACTCCTTGAGGGGGGAGCTAGCACAGATACGCAGTATTTT. Residues: CASRRLLEGGASTDTQYF.

The table lists this clonotype with many counts. The rearrangement joins TRBV29-1 to TRBJ2-7; TRBD2 might be the D (5 bases). V gave up 4 bases and J gave up 3 bases, with 13 bases separating them. The CDR3 spans 13 residues. The germline CDR1 and CDR2 sequences are SQVTM and ANQGSEA. CDR3 sequence reads: CSVGQDWDYEQYF. The CDR3 DNA is TGCAGCGTTGGGCAGGACTGGGACTACGAGCAGTACTTC.

The chain combines TRBV12-3 or TRBV12-4 with TRBJ2-2; D remains ambiguous. This CDR3 spans 12 amino acids. The CDR3 loop reads CADGLNTGELFF. As DNA, the CDR3 is TGTGCTGACGGGCTGAACACCGGGGAGCTGTTTTTT.

In its sample, this clonotype was seen a few times. The V and J genes are TRBV6-1 and TRBJ1-2, with D possibly matching TRBD1 (5 bases). Germline-derived CDR1 and CDR2 are MNHNS and SASEGT. V lost 2 bases and J 4 bases, leaving 14 bases between the germline ends. This CDR3 is built from 15 residues. The DNA of the CDR3 is TGTGCCAGCAGTGAACTCTGGGGGGGAAGCTATGGCTACACCTTC. Its protein product is CASSELWGGSYGYTF.

At least ten counts were recorded for this clonotype. The rearrangement links TRBV27 to TRBJ2-5; no firm D call. V dropped 7 bases and J dropped 1 base, with 4 bases sitting between them. The CDR3 spans 11 residues. CDR1 is MNHEY, CDR2 SMNVEV, per germline (reference sequence). CDR3 loop: CASKGQETQYF. CDR3 bases: TGTGCCAGCAAGGGCCAAGAGACCCAGTACTTC.

This clonotype showed up many times. J is TRBJ1-4 and V is TRBV12-3 or TRBV12-4; the D is unclear. This CDR3 contains 14 residues. The V and J ends lost 6 bases and 5 bases respectively, with 13 bases between them. The CDR3 DNA reads as TGTGCCAGCAGCCCGATAGTCCCCAATGAAAAACTGTTTTTT. Translation gives CASSPIVPNEKLFF.

In this sample, this clonotype turned up a few times. The V call is TRBV4-1, the J call TRBJ2-1; 8 nucleotides match TRBD1. The germline V gene encodes CDR1 MGHRA and CDR2 YSYEKL. The CDR3 length is 14 residues. After removal of 7 bases from V and 7 bases from J, the junction contained 9 bases not matched to a gene. CDR3 amino acids: CASIGGQGSNEQFF. Here the CDR3 DNA reads TGCGCCAGCATTGGTGGACAGGGTTCGAATGAGCAGTTCTTC.

J is TRBJ2-7 and V is TRBV4-2; TRBD1 matches 7 bases. Germline assignment: CDR1 LGHNA and CDR2 YNFKEQ. The CDR3 has 16 amino acids. V lost 6 bases to trimming and J lost 2 bases; unmatched junction nucleotides: 13. The CDR3 sequence: CASRYVPEGGTYEQYF. The CDR3 DNA reads as TGTGCCAGCAGATACGTTCCTGAAGGGGGCACCTACGAGCAGTACTTC.

In regard to this clonotype: Being one base from a much bigger clone, this may be a read error. This rearrangement joins TRBV2 to TRBJ1-5; TRBD1 matches 7 bases. The CDR3 loop spans 14 amino acids. Germline loops: CDR1 SNHLY, CDR2 FYNNEI. J lost 6 bases, V lost 2 bases, and 4 bases had no gene match. The CDR3 DNA reads TGTGCCAGCAGTGAAAACCAGGGGGGTCAGCCCCAGCATTTT. It translates to CASSENQGGQPQHF. The entire variable domain, with the rest obtained from reference TRBV2 and TRBJ1-5, is as follows: EPEVTQTPSHQVTQMGQEVILRCVPISNHLYFYWYRQILGQKVEFLVSFYNNEISEKSEIFDDQFSVERPDGSNFTLKIRSTKLEDSAMYFCASSENQGGQPQHFGDGTRLSIL.

The sample holds a few counts of this clonotype. V and J are TRBV7-9 and TRBJ2-5; TRBD2 agrees at 7 bases. CDR1 is SEHNR, CDR2 FQNEAQ, per germline (reference sequence). The CDR3 extends over 18 amino acids. With 3 bases clipped from V and 4 bases from J, the junction kept 17 bases outside the gene matches. The chain's CDR3 is CASSLVIIGSGGPETQYF. The CDR3 DNA reads as TGTGCCAGCAGCTTGGTTATAATCGGGTCGGGAGGACCAGAGACCCAGTACTTC.

This clonotype was observed a handful of times. V gene TRBV7-8 combines with J gene TRBJ1-5; possibly TRBD1 for D (6 bases). CDR3 length: 18 residues. With 2 bases removed from V and 3 bases from J, the gap between germline ends came to 20 bases. Germline CDR1 is SGHVS and CDR2 is FQNEAQ. The DNA of the CDR3 is TGTGCCAGCAGCTTAAATTCATATAGGGCAGGGGACAATCAGCCCCAGCATTTT. Its protein product is CASSLNSYRAGDNQPQHF.